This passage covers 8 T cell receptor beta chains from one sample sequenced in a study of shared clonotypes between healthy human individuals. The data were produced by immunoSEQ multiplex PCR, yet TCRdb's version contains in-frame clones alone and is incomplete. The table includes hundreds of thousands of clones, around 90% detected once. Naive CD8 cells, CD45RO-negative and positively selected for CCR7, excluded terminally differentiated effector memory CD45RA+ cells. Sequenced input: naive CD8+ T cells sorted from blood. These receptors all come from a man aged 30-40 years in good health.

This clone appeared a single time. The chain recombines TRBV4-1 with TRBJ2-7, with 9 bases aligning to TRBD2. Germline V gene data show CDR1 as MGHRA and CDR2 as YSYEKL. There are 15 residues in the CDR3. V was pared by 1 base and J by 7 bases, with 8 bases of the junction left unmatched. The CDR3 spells CASSQGWLAGVEQYF. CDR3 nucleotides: TGCGCCAGCAGCCAAGGATGGTTAGCGGGAGTAGAGCAGTACTTC.

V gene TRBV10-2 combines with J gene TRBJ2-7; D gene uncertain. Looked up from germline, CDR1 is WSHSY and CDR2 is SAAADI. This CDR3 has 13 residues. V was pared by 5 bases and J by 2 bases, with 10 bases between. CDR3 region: CASSPHYTYEQYF. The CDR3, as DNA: TGCGCCAGCAGTCCGCACTATACCTACGAGCAGTACTTC.

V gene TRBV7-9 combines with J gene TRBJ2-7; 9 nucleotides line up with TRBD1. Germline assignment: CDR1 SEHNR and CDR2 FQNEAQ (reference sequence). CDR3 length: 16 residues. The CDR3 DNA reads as TGTGCCAGCAGCCAAAAAAATAACGGGGACAGGGATCACCTCAGGGTC. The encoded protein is CASSQKNNGDRDHLRV.

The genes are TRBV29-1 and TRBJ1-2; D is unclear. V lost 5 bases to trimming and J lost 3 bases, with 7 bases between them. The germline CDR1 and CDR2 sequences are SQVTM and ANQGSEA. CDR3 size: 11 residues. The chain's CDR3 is CSVSSDYGYTF. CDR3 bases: TGCAGCGTTTCCTCAGACTATGGCTACACCTTC. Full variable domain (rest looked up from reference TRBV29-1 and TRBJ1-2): SAVISQKPSRDICQRGTSLTIQCQVDSQVTMMFWYRQQPGQSLTLIATANQGSEATYESGFVIDKFPISRPNLTFSTLTVSNMSPEDSSIYLCSVSSDYGYTFGSGTRLTVV.

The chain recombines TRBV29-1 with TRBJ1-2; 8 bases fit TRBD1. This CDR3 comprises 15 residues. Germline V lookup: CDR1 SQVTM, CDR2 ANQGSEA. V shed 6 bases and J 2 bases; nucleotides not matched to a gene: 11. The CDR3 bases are TGCAGCGTCCCGGGACAGGACCTCCGAAACTATGGCTACACCTTC. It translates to CSVPGQDLRNYGYTF.

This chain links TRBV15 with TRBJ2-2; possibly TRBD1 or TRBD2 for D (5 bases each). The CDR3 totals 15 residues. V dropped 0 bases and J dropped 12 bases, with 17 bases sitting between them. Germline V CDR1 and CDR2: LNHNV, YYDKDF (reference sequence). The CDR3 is CATSRDLRQPGKLFF. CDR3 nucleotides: TGTGCCACCAGCAGAGATCTGAGACAGCCGGGGAAGCTGTTTTTT.

The chain's CDR3 is CASSQAGTVGTGELFF. The CDR3 region has the DNA TGTGCCAGCAGCCAGGCCGGGACAGTGGGCACCGGGGAGCTGTTTTTT. The chain is built from TRBV7-2 and TRBJ2-2; 7 positions agree with TRBD1. Germline CDR1 and CDR2: SGHTA and FQGNSA. Losses at the gene ends were 5 bases for V and 4 bases for J; bases not matched to a gene: 10. CDR3 length: 16 residues.

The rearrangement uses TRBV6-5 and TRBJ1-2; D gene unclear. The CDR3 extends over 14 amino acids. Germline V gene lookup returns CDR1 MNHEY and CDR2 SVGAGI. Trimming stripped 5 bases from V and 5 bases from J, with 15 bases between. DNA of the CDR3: TGTGCCAGCAGTCCGGTGTCGGGGTCTTATGGCTACACCTTC. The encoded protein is CASSPVSGSYGYTF.